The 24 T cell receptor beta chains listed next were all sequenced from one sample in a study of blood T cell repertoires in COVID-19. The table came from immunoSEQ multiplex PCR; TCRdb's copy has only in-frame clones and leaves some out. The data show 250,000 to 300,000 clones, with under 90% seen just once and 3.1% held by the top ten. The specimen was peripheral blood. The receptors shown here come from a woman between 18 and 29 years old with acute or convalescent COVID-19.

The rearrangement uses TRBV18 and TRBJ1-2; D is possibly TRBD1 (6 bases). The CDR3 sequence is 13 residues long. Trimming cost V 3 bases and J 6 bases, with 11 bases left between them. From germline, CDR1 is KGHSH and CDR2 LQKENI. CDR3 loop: CASSPLQGHGYTF. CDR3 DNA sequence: TGTGCCAGCTCACCTCTACAGGGACATGGCTACACCTTC.

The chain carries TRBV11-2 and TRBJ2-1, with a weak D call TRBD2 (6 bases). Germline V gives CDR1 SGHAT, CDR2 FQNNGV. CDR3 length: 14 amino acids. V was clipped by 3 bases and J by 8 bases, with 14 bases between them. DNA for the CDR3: TGTGCCAGCAGCTTGGGACTTAGGGGCGATGAGCAGTTCTTC. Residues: CASSLGLRGDEQFF. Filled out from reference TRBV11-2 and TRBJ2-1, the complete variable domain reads EAGVAQSPRYKIIEKRQSVAFWCNPISGHATLYWYQQILGQGPKLLIQFQNNGVVDDSQLPKDRFSAERLKGVDSTLKIQPAKLEDSAVYLCASSLGLRGDEQFFGPGTRLTVL.

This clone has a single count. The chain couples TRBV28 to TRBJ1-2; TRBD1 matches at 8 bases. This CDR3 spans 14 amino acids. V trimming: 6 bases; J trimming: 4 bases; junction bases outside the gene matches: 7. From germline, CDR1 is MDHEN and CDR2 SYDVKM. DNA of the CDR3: TGTGCCAGCAGGCCAGGGGGCGTCGGCTATGGCTACACCTTC. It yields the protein CASRPGGVGYGYTF.

CDR3 nucleotides: TGTGCCAGCACCACCATACCCGGGACAGGGGAGTCCTACGAGCAGTACTTC. Translated, it gives CASTTIPGTGESYEQYF. This chain links TRBV5-6 with TRBJ2-7, with 10 positions matching TRBD1. The germline V gene has CDR1 SGHDT and CDR2 YYEEEE. This CDR3 contains 17 residues. Trimming removed 6 bases from V and 1 base from J; junction bases left unmatched: 13. The variable domain in full, with the rest retrieved from reference TRBV5-6 and TRBJ2-7, is DAGVTQSPTHLIKTRGQQVTLRCSPKSGHDTVSWYQQALGQGPQFIFQYYEEEERQRGNFPDRFSGHQFPNYSSELNVNALLLGDSALYLCASTTIPGTGESYEQYFGPGTRLTVT.

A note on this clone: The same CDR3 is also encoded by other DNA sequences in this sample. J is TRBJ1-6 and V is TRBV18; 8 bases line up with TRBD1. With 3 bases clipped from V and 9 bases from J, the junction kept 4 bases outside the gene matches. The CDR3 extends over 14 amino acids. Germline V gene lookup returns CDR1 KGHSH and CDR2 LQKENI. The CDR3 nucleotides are TGTGCCAGCTCACCCGACAGGGGTACTTCACCCCTCCACTTT. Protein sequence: CASSPDRGTSPLHF. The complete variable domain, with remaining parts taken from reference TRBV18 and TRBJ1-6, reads NAGVMQNPRHLVRRRGQEARLRCSPMKGHSHVYWYRQLPEEGLKFMVYLQKENIIDESGMPKERFSAEFPKEGPSILRIQQVVRGDSAAYFCASSPDRGTSPLHFGNGTRLTVT.

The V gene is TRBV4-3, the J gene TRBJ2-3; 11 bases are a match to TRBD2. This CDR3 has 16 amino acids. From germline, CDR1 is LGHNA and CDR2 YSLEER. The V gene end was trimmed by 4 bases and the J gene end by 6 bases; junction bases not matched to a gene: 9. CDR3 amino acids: CASSRGSGTSGDTQYF. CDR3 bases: TGCGCCAGCAGCCGCGGCTCCGGGACTAGCGGCGATACGCAGTATTTT.

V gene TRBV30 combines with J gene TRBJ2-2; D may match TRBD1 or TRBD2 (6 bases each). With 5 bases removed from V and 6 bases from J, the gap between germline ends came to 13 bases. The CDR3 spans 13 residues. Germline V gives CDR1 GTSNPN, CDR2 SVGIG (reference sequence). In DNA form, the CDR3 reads TGTGCCTGGGGGGGGCAGGGGCCCGGGGAGCTGTTTTTT. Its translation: CAWGGQGPGELFF.

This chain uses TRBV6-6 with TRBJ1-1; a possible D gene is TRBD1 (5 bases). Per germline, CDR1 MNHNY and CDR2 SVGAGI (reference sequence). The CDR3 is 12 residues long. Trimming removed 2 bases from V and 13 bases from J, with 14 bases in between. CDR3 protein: CASSYMTVWVFF. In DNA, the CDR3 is TGTGCCAGCAGTTACATGACAGTTTGGGTTTTCTTT.

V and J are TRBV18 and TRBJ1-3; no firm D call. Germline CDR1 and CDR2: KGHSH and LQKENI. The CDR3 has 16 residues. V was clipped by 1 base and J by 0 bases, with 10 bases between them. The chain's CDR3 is CASSPRADNSGNTIYF. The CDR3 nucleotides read TGTGCCAGCTCACCACGGGCAGACAACTCTGGAAACACCATATATTTT. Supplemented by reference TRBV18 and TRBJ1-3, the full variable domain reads NAGVMQNPRHLVRRRGQEARLRCSPMKGHSHVYWYRQLPEEGLKFMVYLQKENIIDESGMPKERFSAEFPKEGPSILRIQQVVRGDSAAYFCASSPRADNSGNTIYFGEGSWLTVV.

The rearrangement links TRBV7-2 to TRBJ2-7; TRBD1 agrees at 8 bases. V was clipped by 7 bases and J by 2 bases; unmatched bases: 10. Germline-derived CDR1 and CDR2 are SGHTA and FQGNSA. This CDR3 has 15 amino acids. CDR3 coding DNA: TGTGCCAGCAAAATCTCCGGGACAGGTACCTACGAGCAGTACTTC. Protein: CASKISGTGTYEQYF.

The CDR3, as DNA: TGTGCCAGCAGCCAAGCGGCCGCCGCGGGACAGCCCCAGCATTTT. It encodes CASSQAAAAGQPQHF. V usage is TRBV3-1 (or the pseudogene TRBV3-2) and J usage is TRBJ1-5; D gene uncertain. Germline values: CDR1 LGHDT, CDR2 YNNKEL (reference sequence). The CDR3 covers 15 residues. V lost 1 base and J lost 7, with 14 bases in between.

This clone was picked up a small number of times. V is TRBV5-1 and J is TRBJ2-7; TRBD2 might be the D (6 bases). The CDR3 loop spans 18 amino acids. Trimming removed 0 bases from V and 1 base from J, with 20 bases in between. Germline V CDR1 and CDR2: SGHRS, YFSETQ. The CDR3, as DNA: TGCGCCAGCAGCTTGGCCAAGGGACTTCAACTGTCTTCCTACGAGCAGTACTTC. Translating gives CASSLAKGLQLSSYEQYF.

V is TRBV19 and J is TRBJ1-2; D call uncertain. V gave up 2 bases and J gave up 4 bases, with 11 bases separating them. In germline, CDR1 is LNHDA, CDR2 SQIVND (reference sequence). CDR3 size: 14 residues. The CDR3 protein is CASSISGGGYGYTF. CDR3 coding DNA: TGTGCCAGTAGTATATCCGGTGGCGGCTATGGCTACACCTTC.

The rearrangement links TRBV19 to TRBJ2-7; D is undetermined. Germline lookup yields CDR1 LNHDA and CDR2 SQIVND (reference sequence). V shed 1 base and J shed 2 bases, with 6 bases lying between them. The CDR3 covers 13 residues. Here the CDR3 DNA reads TGTGCCAGTAGTATAGCCCCTCCCTACGAGCAGTACTTC. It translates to CASSIAPPYEQYF.

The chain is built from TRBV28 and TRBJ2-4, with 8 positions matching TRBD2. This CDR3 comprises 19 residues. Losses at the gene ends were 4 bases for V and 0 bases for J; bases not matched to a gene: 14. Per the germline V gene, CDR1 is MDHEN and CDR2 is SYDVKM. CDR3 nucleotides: TGTGCCAGCAGTTCCCCCGGGACTAGGCGTAGTGTAGCCAAAAACATTCAGTACTTC. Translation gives CASSSPGTRRSVAKNIQYF.

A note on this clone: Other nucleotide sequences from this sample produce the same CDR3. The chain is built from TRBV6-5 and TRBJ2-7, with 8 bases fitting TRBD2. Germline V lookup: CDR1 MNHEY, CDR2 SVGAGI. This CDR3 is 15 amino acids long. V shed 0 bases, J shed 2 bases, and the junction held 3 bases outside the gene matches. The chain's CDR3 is CASSYSAGGPYEQYF. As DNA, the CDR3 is TGTGCCAGCAGTTACTCGGCGGGAGGCCCCTACGAGCAGTACTTC.

CDR3 residues: CASSKRLGQGACNYGYTF. In DNA form, the CDR3 reads TGTGCCAGCAGCAAACGACTCGGACAGGGGGCATGTAACTATGGCTACACCTTC. This sequence joins TRBV21-1 and TRBJ1-2; the table's TRBD1 call for D was not verified on the DNA. TRBV21-1 is termed a pseudogene. This CDR3 comprises 18 residues.

This CDR3 is CASSTSPSGADTGELFF. As DNA, the CDR3 is TGTGCCAGCAGTACCTCCCCTTCGGGAGCCGACACCGGGGAGCTGTTTTTT. The V and J genes are TRBV6-4 and TRBJ2-2; maybe TRBD2 (6 bases). Trimming cost V 5 bases and J 3 bases, with 19 bases left between them. CDR1 and CDR2 (germline): MRHNA, SNTAGT. The CDR3 consists of 17 residues.

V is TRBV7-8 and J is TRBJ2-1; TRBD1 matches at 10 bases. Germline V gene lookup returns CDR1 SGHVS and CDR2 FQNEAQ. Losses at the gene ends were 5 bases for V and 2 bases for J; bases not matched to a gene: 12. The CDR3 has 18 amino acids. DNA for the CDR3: TGTGCCAGCAGCCAGGGGGCGATTGGGACAGGGGCCTACAATGAGCAGTTCTTC. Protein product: CASSQGAIGTGAYNEQFF.

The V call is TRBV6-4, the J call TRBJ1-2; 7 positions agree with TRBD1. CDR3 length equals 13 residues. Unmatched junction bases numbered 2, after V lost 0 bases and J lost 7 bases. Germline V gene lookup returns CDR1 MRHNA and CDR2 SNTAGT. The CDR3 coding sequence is TGTGCCAGCAGTGACTCGTCAGGGGGTGGCTACACCTTC. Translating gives CASSDSSGGGYTF.

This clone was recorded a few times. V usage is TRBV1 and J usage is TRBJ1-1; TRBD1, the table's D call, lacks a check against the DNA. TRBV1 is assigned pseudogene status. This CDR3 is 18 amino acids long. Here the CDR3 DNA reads TGCACCAGCAGCCAAGATCGAGACCCCTTTACAGGAGACACTGAAGCTTTCTTT. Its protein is CTSSQDRDPFTGDTEAFF.

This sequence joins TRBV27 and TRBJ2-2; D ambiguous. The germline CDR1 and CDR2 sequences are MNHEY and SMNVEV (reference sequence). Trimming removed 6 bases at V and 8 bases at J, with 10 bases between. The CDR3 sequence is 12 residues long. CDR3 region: CASRSNQGELFF. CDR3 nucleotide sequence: TGTGCCAGCAGATCCAATCAAGGGGAGCTGTTTTTT.

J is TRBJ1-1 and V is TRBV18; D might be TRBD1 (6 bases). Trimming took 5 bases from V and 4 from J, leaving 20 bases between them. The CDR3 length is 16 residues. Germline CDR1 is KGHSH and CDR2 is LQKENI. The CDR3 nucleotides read TGTGCCAGCTCATTACAGGGTTCTGGGACGGCCACTGAAGCTTTCTTT. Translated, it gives CASSLQGSGTATEAFF.

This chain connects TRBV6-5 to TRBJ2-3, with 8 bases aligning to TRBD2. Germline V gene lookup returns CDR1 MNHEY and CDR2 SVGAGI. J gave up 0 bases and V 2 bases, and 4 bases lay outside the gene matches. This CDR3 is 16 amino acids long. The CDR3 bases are TGTGCCAGCAGTTACGGTAGCGGGACTAGCACAGATACGCAGTATTTT. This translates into CASSYGSGTSTDTQYF.